The T cell receptor beta chain under discussion was sequenced for a study of T cell responses to AZD1222 COVID-19 vaccine. The V and J ends lost 5 bases and 6 bases, in that order; junction bases with no gene match: 15. This CDR3 comprises 16 residues. From germline, CDR1 is MNHNY and CDR2 SVGAGI (reference sequence). TCRdb's table, derived via immunoSEQ multiplex PCR, lists solely in-frame clones and lacks some. This sample has some 180,000 clones, with 80% to 90% found just once. The receptor was isolated from an adult in good health. The sample was peripheral blood, taken on day 0 of AZD1222 vaccination. The chain is built from TRBV6-6 and TRBJ1-2; 7 bases align to TRBD1. As DNA, the CDR3 is TGTGCCAGCAGTAGGGACAGCCTGCCGAATATCCATGGCTACACCTTC. Its protein product is CASSRDSLPNIHGYTF.